A selection of T cell receptor beta chains follows, all from one sample in a study of Ad26.COV2.S vaccination and SARS-CoV-2 variants. Libraries were prepared by immunoSEQ multiplex PCR; TCRdb keeps only in-frame clonotypes and omits some of them. The sample includes about 440,000 clones, 90% seen only once; the top ten take about 4.4%. The source was peripheral blood, collected in a trial of Ad26.COV2.S vaccine versus placebo. These TCRs come from a person aged 18-65 years who received the Ad26.COV2.S COVID-19 vaccine or a placebo. CDR3s include the opening cysteine and the closing phenylalanine or tryptophan. The D gene is left open where the match is weak. Clone size is not always given. Where it is, it says once, few, many or a class for expanded clones.

TRBJ2-7,NA,TRBD2,TRBV4-1,CASSQSASGNHEQYF,TGCGCCAGCAGCCAATCGGCTAGCGGGAACCACGAGCAGTACTTC
TRBJ2-3,NA,NA,TRBV18,CASSQTRDDDTQYF,TGTGCCAGCTCACAAACCAGGGATGATGATACGCAGTATTTT
TRBJ1-2,NA,TRBD1,TRBV19,CASSTTGTGSFYGYTF,TGTGCCAGTAGTACAACCGGGACAGGGTCCTTCTATGGCTACACCTTC
TRBJ1-4,NA,NA,TRBV5-4,CASSFEGDPYEKLFF,TGTGCCAGCAGCTTTGAAGGGGACCCTTACGAAAAACTGTTTTTT
TRBJ2-3,NA,TRBD2,TRBV4-2,CASSQGTSRDTQYF,TGTGCCAGCAGCCAAGGGACTAGTCGGGATACGCAGTATTTT
TRBJ2-7,NA,TRBD2,TRBV23-1,CASSPGTSGPSGPPSYEQYF,TGCGCCAGCAGTCCCGGGACCTCGGGCCCTAGCGGGCCTCCTTCCTACGAGCAGTACTTC
TRBJ2-4,once,NA,TRBV6-1,CASSEAGGGIQYF,TGTGCCAGCAGTGAAGCGGGAGGGGGGATTCAGTACTTC
TRBJ2-1,NA,NA,TRBV7-9,CASSSRQGEQFF,TGTGCCAGCAGCTCCCGGCAGGGGGAGCAGTTCTTC
TRBJ2-1,NA,TRBD1,TRBV19,CASRRTGAGDEQFF,TGTGCCAGTAGGAGGACAGGGGCGGGGGATGAGCAGTTCTTC
TRBJ1-6,once,NA,TRBV5-4,CASSLAASYNSPLHF,TGTGCCAGCAGCTTGGCCGCTTCCTATAATTCACCCCTCCACTTT
TRBJ1-2,NA,NA,TRBV4-3,CASSQEGARLSPNYGYTF,TGCGCCAGCAGCCAAGAGGGGGCCAGGCTAAGCCCTAACTATGGCTACACCTTC
TRBJ2-2,NA,TRBD1,TRBV30,CAWGTGYTGELFF,TGTGCCTGGGGGACAGGCTACACCGGGGAGCTGTTTTTT
TRBJ1-6,NA,TRBD1,TRBV28,CASSSPGGSSPLHF,TGTGCCAGCAGCTCGCCAGGGGGCAGTTCACCCCTCCACTTT
TRBJ1-1,NA,NA,TRBV7-2,CASSLAGPSEAFF,TGTGCCAGCAGCTTAGCTGGGCCCTCCGAAGCTTTCTTT
TRBJ2-1,NA,NA,TRBV12-3/TRBV12-4,CASSVGLNEQFF,TGTGCCAGCAGTGTGGGCCTCAATGAGCAGTTCTTC
TRBJ2-3,NA,TRBD2,TRBV15,CATSRKREATDTQYF,TGTGCCACCAGCAGGAAGCGGGAGGCAACAGATACGCAGTATTTT
TRBJ2-7,NA,NA,TRBV4-2,CASSQVITGTVVSYEQYF,TGTGCCAGCAGCCAAGTTATAACCGGGACTGTTGTATCCTACGAGCAGTACTTC
TRBJ2-1,NA,NA,TRBV19,CASSIRTAVYNEQFF,TGTGCCAGTAGTATACGGACAGCGGTATACAATGAGCAGTTCTTC
TRBJ2-2,NA,TRBD2,TRBV2,CASGGGREFRPNTGELFF,TGTGCCAGCGGGGGAGGGAGGGAATTTCGCCCGAACACCGGGGAGCTGTTTTTT
TRBJ2-1,NA,TRBD2,TRBV27,CASSLSTSGGNEQFF,TGTGCTAGCAGTTTATCGACTAGCGGGGGCAATGAGCAGTTCTTC
TRBJ1-4,NA,TRBD1,TRBV7-2,CASSFAGTGREKLFF,TGTGCCAGCAGTTTCGCCGGGACAGGGAGAGAAAAACTGTTTTTT
TRBJ2-1,NA,NA,TRBV24-1,CATSDPIAETNNEQFF,TGTGCCACCAGTGATCCTATCGCGGAAACGAACAATGAGCAGTTCTTC
TRBJ1-5,many,NA,TRBV6-2/TRBV6-3,CASSQRGSLRIGQPQHF,TGTGCCAGCAGTCAGAGGGGGTCACTACGGATTGGTCAGCCCCAGCATTTT
TRBJ2-3,NA,NA,TRBV6-2/TRBV6-3,CASSYSEGRGDTQYF,TGTGCCAGCAGTTACTCTGAGGGCAGGGGAGATACGCAGTATTTT
TRBJ2-1,NA,TRBD1,TRBV6-5,CASSGTGDSYNEQFF,TGTGCCAGCAGCGGGACAGGGGACTCCTACAATGAGCAGTTCTTC
TRBJ2-5,NA,TRBD1,TRBV19,CASSEGQGPQETQYF,TGTGCCAGTAGTGAGGGACAGGGACCCCAAGAGACCCAGTACTTC
TRBJ1-1,NA,NA,TRBV6-1,CASSESHEEMNTEAFF,TGTGCCAGCAGTGAGTCCCACGAGGAGATGAACACTGAAGCTTTCTTT
TRBJ2-5,NA,NA,TRBV9,CASSVEGTGTPLPQYF,TGTGCCAGCAGCGTAGAGGGGACCGGGACCCCGCTCCCCCAGTACTTC
TRBJ2-1,NA,NA,TRBV11-3,CASPPESHEQFF,TGTGCCAGCCCCCCAGAGAGCCATGAGCAGTTCTTC
TRBJ1-6,NA,NA,TRBV28,CASSSQSGRRNSPLHF,TGTGCCAGCAGTTCCCAATCCGGCAGGAGAAATTCACCCCTCCACTTT
TRBJ1-2,once,NA,TRBV6-1,CASSEGQRNNYGYTF,TGTGCCAGCAGTGAAGGACAGCGAAATAACTATGGCTACACCTTC
TRBJ1-5,NA,NA,TRBV2,CASNGGRDQPQHF,TGTGCCAGCAACGGGGGTAGGGATCAGCCCCAGCATTTT
TRBJ2-1,NA,NA,TRBV29-1,CSVSGLTGREQFF,TGCAGCGTTTCCGGGCTTACAGGGAGGGAGCAGTTCTTC
TRBJ2-5,NA,NA,TRBV28,CASSLSGRTQETQYF,TGTGCCAGCAGTTTATCAGGGAGAACCCAAGAGACCCAGTACTTC
TRBJ2-1,NA,TRBD2,TRBV18,CASHTDLAEYNEQFF,TGTGCCAGCCACACGGACCTAGCGGAATACAATGAGCAGTTCTTC
TRBJ2-7,NA,TRBD2,TRBV5-6,CASSLGPGGYEQYF,TGTGCCAGCAGCTTGGGACCGGGGGGCTACGAGCAGTACTTC
TRBJ2-5,NA,NA,TRBV7-9,CASSEVSIQETQYF,TGTGCCAGCAGCGAGGTGTCGATTCAGGAGACCCAGTACTTC
TRBJ2-7,NA,NA,TRBV27,CASSPGGTSYEQYF,TGTGCCAGCAGTCCCGGCGGGACGTCCTACGAGCAGTACTTC
TRBJ2-7,NA,TRBD1,TRBV9,CASSEGTGTYEQYF,TGTGCCAGCAGCGAGGGGACAGGCACCTACGAGCAGTACTTC
TRBJ2-7,NA,NA,TRBV6-2/TRBV6-3,CASSRGSSYEQYF,TGTGCCAGCAGCCGTGGGAGCTCCTACGAGCAGTACTTC
TRBJ2-2,NA,TRBD2,TRBV5-8,CASSWGGFTGELFF,TGTGCCAGCAGCTGGGGGGGGTTCACCGGGGAGCTGTTTTTT
TRBJ2-3,once,NA,TRBV5-6,CASSLVADPSTDTQYF,TGTGCCAGCAGCTTAGTAGCGGACCCTAGCACAGATACGCAGTATTTT
TRBJ2-7,NA,TRBD2,TRBV4-2,CASSQGTSGYEQYF,TGTGCCAGCAGCCAAGGGACTAGCGGCTACGAGCAGTACTTC
TRBJ2-1,NA,TRBD1,TRBV7-9,CASSLGRQGTYNEQFF,TGTGCCAGCAGCTTAGGGAGACAGGGGACCTACAATGAGCAGTTCTTC
TRBJ2-5,once,NA,TRBV29-1,CSVEGGTGQETQYF,TGCAGCGTTGAGGGGGGGACAGGCCAAGAGACCCAGTACTTC
TRBJ1-1,NA,NA,TRBV10-3,CAISGSRGTEAFF,TGTGCCATCAGTGGGTCGAGGGGTACTGAAGCTTTCTTT
TRBJ1-6,NA,NA,TRBV27,CASSSIGGSGSPLHF,TGTGCCAGCAGTTCCATCGGGGGCTCAGGTTCACCCCTCCACTTT